This T cell receptor beta chain was captured in a study of blood T cell repertoires in COVID-19 (dated by TCRdb to the early 2020s). Turning to the overall study: Samples from collaborators originated in the United States, Italy and Spain and spanned both the acute and convalescent phases of COVID-19. The prospective study material was composed of cDNA or gDNA derived from T cells, B-cell-depleted T cells, or PBMCs. Sample metadata almost always included a de-identified subject ID, COVID-19 status, age in years and sex. The repertoires were made available in a free public database intended to serve as a resource for research on the immune response to SARS-CoV-2. Where available, HLA class I and class II types were obtained from metadata supplied by the sample provider rather than from assay-based typing. Subjects who had been exposed to COVID-19, were actively infected with it, or had recovered from it provided the deeply sampled blood TCRbeta repertoires that made up the dataset. Samples were obtained from the ongoing ImmuneRACE study (first 160 participants) and from 950 to 1,500 subjects provided by 6 global collaborators. Here is what the overall study found, with its caveats: The amount of clinical and demographic metadata varied by source and participant and was provided uncurated.

Concerning this clone: Its antigen remains unidentified. No clone much larger than this one lies a single base away; base qualities are absent.

TCRbeta CDR3 regions were amplified from genomic DNA using the immunoSEQ Assay, a bias-controlled multiplex PCR. For the original study's pipeline: The number of nucleated cells in each sample was estimated from the amplification of reference gene primers within the assay. To quantify the absolute abundance of each unique TCRbeta CDR3 rearrangement, sequence reads were collapsed and filtered. Productive Simpson clonality was computed per sample as the square root of Simpson's diversity index over productive rearrangements. As stored in TCRdb, this immuneACCESS dataset retains in-frame rearrangements with V and J assigned. A fraction of the clones does not appear; measured against another copy, unresolved V genes explain less than half of the discrepancy, and the remainder lacks a known reason. V and J calls and clone size are copied from that table; D and trimming were computed from the DNA. The sample table shows some 220,000 clones, and just under 85% are seen once. The ten most abundant clones make up approximately 6.3% of the sample.

Each collaborating institution followed its own protocols to collect whole blood in K2EDTA tubes. For TCRbeta analysis, collaborators shipped samples as frozen whole blood, isolated PBMCs, or DNA extracted from either of those sample types. From the cysteine up to the phenylalanine, the CDR3 has a length of 18 residues. The only DNA kept is the CDR3, 54 bases in frame from the first base. Looking up the germline V gene yields CDR1 LGHNA and CDR2 YNFKEQ. V is trimmed back by 7 bases and J by 2 bases, and the junction contains 17 bases that no gene match accounts for. The chain is encoded by TRBV4-2 joined to TRBJ2-5; 9 nucleotides in the junction match TRBD1. The receptor comes from a woman aged 60-75 years with active or convalescent COVID-19. The sequencing input was peripheral blood. The CDR3 is CASMAATGGNVAQETQYF. The sequenced DNA is TGTGCCAGCATGGCCGCGACAGGGGGGAACGTGGCACAAGAGACCCAGTACTTC.